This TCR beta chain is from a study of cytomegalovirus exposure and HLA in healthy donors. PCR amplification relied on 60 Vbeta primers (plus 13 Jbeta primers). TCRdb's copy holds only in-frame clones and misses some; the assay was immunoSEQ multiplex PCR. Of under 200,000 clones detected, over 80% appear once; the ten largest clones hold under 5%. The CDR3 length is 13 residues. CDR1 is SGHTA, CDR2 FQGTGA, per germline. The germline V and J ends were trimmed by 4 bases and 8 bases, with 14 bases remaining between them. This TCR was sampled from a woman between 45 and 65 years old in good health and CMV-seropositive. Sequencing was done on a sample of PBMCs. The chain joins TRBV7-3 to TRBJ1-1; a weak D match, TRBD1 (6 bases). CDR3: CASSSDRKWEAFF. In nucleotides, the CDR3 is TGTGCCAGCAGCTCAGACAGGAAGTGGGAAGCTTTCTTT.